Here is one TCR beta chain with its context. What it binds is unknown. V was shortened by 4 bases and J by 2 bases, with 12 bases between the two germline ends. Germline values: CDR1 MNHEY, CDR2 SMNVEV (reference sequence). This CDR3 contains 14 residues. The data were taken from a study of OX40 agonist ivuxolimab in advanced cancers. Generated by immunoSEQ multiplex PCR, the TCRdb table keeps only in-frame clones and is missing some. Of tens of thousands of clones listed, about 80% are singletons. Study observations and caveats: CD4+ and CD8+ blood T cells expanded clonally by week 6 at 0.1 to 3.0 mg/kg. Not determined was the antigen specificity of the expanded peripheral T cells. Individuals who were partial responders at 0.1-3.0 mg/kg had clonal expansion that ranked among the lowest.

The input for sequencing was CD4+ or CD8+ T cells sorted from blood, taken in a trial of the OX40 agonist ivuxolimab. The V gene is TRBV27, the J gene TRBJ2-7; a possible D gene is TRBD2 (6 bases). The source of this sequence is an adult with an advanced solid tumor such as melanoma, head and neck, liver or kidney cancer. The CDR3 region is CASSSRDSTYEQYF. CDR3 bases: TGTGCCAGCAGTTCGAGGGACTCGACCTACGAGCAGTACTTC.